The rows below give T cell receptor beta chains drawn from one sample of a study of cytomegalovirus exposure and HLA in healthy donors. The method was immunoSEQ multiplex PCR; TCRdb's version includes in-frame clones alone and lacks a portion of them. The specimen's table records fewer than 150,000 clones. Sequencing used PBMCs. The receptor set was obtained from a man between 35 and 55 years old in good health and CMV-seronegative. Both conserved end residues are part of each CDR3.

v_call,j_call,cdr3_aa
TRBV9,TRBJ2-7,CASSSGSGNVPYEQYF
TRBV19,TRBJ1-4,CASSTADRGLANEKLFF
TRBV18,TRBJ1-1,CASSPRQGEGNTEAFF
TRBV6-5,TRBJ2-7,CASSYNWGPYEQYF
TRBV19,TRBJ2-2,CASSGQGAPTGELFF
TRBV9,TRBJ2-7,CASSVVAGSYEQYF
TRBV9,TRBJ1-6,CASSVGGDRNSPLHF
TRBV6-6,TRBJ2-1,CASSLLLDRYNEQFF
TRBV10-1,TRBJ2-5,CASSPSSDQETQYF
TRBV5-4,TRBJ1-1,CASSWDRMNTEAFF
TRBV7-2,TRBJ2-7,CASSSSGGAFTYEQYF
TRBV7-7,TRBJ2-2,CASSQTGIGELFF
TRBV9,TRBJ2-2,CASSVGEGSTGELFF
TRBV2,TRBJ1-2,CAGAGQGSLYGYTF
TRBV7-9,.,CASSYRDTYEQYF
TRBV11-2,TRBJ2-5,CASSLGGQGSGTQYF
TRBV18,TRBJ1-5,CASSPEAGAHQPQHF
TRBV6-5,TRBJ1-5,CASSRGSGNQPQHF
TRBV7-2,TRBJ1-6,CASSPGEGGSPLHF
TRBV5-1,TRBJ2-3,CASSPGLAFGTDTQYF
TRBV7-2,TRBJ2-7,CASNPTGGHYEQYF
TRBV9,TRBJ2-3,CASSVWSDATDTQYF
TRBV5-4,TRBJ1-1,CASRAGGGRDEAFF
TRBV6-5,TRBJ2-7,CASRQGSEQYF
TRBV6-5,TRBJ1-2,CASRGQVGTYGYTF
TRBV7-2,TRBJ2-1,CASSFWLYNEQFF
TRBV4-2,TRBJ2-1,CASSQGLAGVSAYNEQFF
TRBV19,TRBJ2-3,CASGSLGGTDTQYF
TRBV7-6,TRBJ2-2,CASSLGTGDTGELFF
TRBV9,TRBJ1-1,CASSVSSGQKNTEAFF
TRBV6-5,TRBJ1-2,CASSSTGIYGYTF
TRBV25-1,TRBJ1-6,CASKGGLNNSPLHF
TRBV9,TRBJ1-1,CASSVGGGEAFF
TRBV15,TRBJ2-7,CATSRGTGGPRYEQYF
TRBV5-3,TRBJ1-1,CARSSGQGMNTEAFF
TRBV7-7,TRBJ2-1,CASSLGGVAGPQGEQFF
TRBV6-4,TRBJ2-3,CASSDSLAGGPDTQYF
TRBV6-5,TRBJ2-1,CASIGPRGQFF
TRBV5-5,TRBJ2-7,CASSRQPGQSYEQYF
TRBV4-1,TRBJ2-7,CASSHFLDNSYEQYF
TRBV6-5,TRBJ1-5,CASSSDRSYSNQPQHF
TRBV4-2,TRBJ1-5,CASSQTGAAGIYSNQPQHF
TRBV11-3,TRBJ2-2,CASSEDRIRGTGELFF
TRBV18,TRBJ2-7,CASSLGQQVTYEQYF
TRBV11-2,TRBJ1-1,CASSSLSGGRAEAFF
TRBV7-9,TRBJ2-3,CASSLAGGTDTQYF
TRBV7-2,TRBJ2-7,CASSLEDGWGGEQYF
TRBV19,TRBJ1-2,CASSIDAFDRVGYGYTF
TRBV9,TRBJ2-3,CAGVGGGRGDTQYF
TRBV11-2,TRBJ1-1,CASSLVGWTGLNTEAFF
TRBV19,TRBJ1-5,CASSRRGSNQPQHF
TRBV2,TRBJ2-2,CASRGAETGELFF
TRBV4-2,TRBJ1-4,CASSQDRGVANEKLFF
TRBV7-3,TRBJ2-3,CASSPGGTSTDTQYF
TRBV7-9,TRBJ2-7,CASSSALPAHRGIEQYF
TRBV19,TRBJ2-7,CASSIAPGDVGPFVQYF
TRBV6-5,TRBJ1-3,CASSPSSSGNTIYF
TRBV7-3,TRBJ2-6,CASSQGSGANVLTF
TRBV6-1,TRBJ2-5,CASSEAGTGVGETQYF